Listed here is a single T cell receptor (beta chain). The data were taken from a study of blood T cell repertoires in COVID-19. Whole-study context: The United States, Italy and Spain supplied acute and convalescent COVID-19 samples. From T cells, B-cell-depleted T cells, or PBMCs came the material, which was cDNA or gDNA.

V lost 3 bases to trimming and J lost 5 bases, with 10 bases between them. The germline V gene encodes CDR1 LNHDA and CDR2 SQIVND (reference sequence). The length of the CDR3 is 13 residues. How the authors handled the data: Cell counts per sample came from amplifying reference gene primers. Using immunoSEQ multiplex PCR, the repertoire was profiled, and TCRdb retains in-frame clones only, with some absent. V and J calls and clone size are given by that table; D and trimming were obtained from the DNA. The sample comprises more than 85,000 clones, roughly 80% of which are singletons, and approximately 20% rests with the top ten.

This chain connects TRBV19 to TRBJ1-2, with D uncertain. The sequencing sample was made of peripheral blood. This receptor was identified in a woman between 70 and 85 years old with acute or convalescent COVID-19. DNA for the CDR3: TGTGCCAGTAGTATTGGTCAGTTGTATGGCTACACCTTC. This gives the protein CASSIGQLYGYTF.